These 19 T cell receptor beta chains were all obtained from the same sample, sequenced in a study of shared clonotypes between healthy human individuals. Sequencing used immunoSEQ multiplex PCR; TCRdb keeps in-frame clones, though not all of them. Found here are just over 95,000 clones, approximately 61% of them singletons; the top ten hold about 42%. Source material: memory CD8+ T cells sorted from blood. Sample subset: CD45RO+ cells pooled with CCR7-negative TemRA cells. The receptor source for this set is a man aged 30 to 39 in good health.

The chain uses TRBV2 and TRBJ1-1; no definite D call. Deletions cut 4 bases from V and 4 bases from J, with 13 bases between. CDR1 is SNHLY and CDR2 is FYNNEI in the germline V gene. The CDR3 is 14 amino acids. CDR3 protein: CASSVLWGSTEAFF. CDR3 in DNA: TGTGCCAGCAGTGTTTTGTGGGGTAGCACTGAAGCTTTCTTT.

The V call is TRBV28, the J call TRBJ2-2; TRBD1 might be the D (5 bases). V was trimmed by 3 bases and J by 6 bases, leaving 8 bases between them. The length of the CDR3 is 13 residues. CDR1 and CDR2 (germline): MDHEN, SYDVKM. The CDR3 reads CASSLLRAGELFF. DNA for the CDR3: TGTGCCAGCAGTTTGCTCAGGGCCGGGGAGCTGTTTTTT.

The chain employs TRBV5-1 and TRBJ2-1; 9 nucleotides agree with TRBD2. Germline V lookup: CDR1 SGHRS, CDR2 YFSETQ. The CDR3 length is 14 residues. Trimming cost V 3 bases and J 8 bases; bases outside gene matches: 6. As DNA, the CDR3 is TGCGCCAGCAGCTGGGGACTAGCTAGCGATGAGCAGTTCTTC. The encoded protein is CASSWGLASDEQFF.

The V and J genes are TRBV27 and TRBJ1-2; D gene uncertain. The CDR3 contains 15 residues. Trimming stripped 2 bases from V and 0 bases from J, with 10 bases between. Germline V gene data show CDR1 as MNHEY and CDR2 as SMNVEV (reference sequence). CDR3 DNA: TGTGCCAGCAGTTTAAGCAGAAACACTAACTATGGCTACACCTTC. This encodes CASSLSRNTNYGYTF.

CDR3 protein: CASSTPYNEQFF. The CDR3 region has the DNA TGTGCCAGTAGTACGCCCTACAATGAGCAGTTCTTC. V and J are TRBV19 and TRBJ2-1; no definite D call. V dropped 4 bases and J dropped 2 bases, with 3 bases sitting between them. CDR1 is LNHDA and CDR2 is SQIVND in the germline V gene (reference sequence). This CDR3 region has 12 residues.

This clone was observed once. The rearrangement joins TRBV4-1 to TRBJ1-2, with 8 bases aligning to TRBD1. This CDR3 has 15 amino acids. V dropped 3 bases and J dropped 8; count of bases not matched to a gene: 11. Germline CDR1 MGHRA, CDR2 YSYEKL. For the CDR3, the DNA is TGCGCCAGCAGCCAGAGTAGTGGACAGGGCGGGGGCTACACCTTC. This encodes CASSQSSGQGGGYTF.

Turning to this clone: At the DNA level, this CDR3 is encoded by other sequences in the same sample as well. V is TRBV4-1 and J is TRBJ2-1; D perhaps matches TRBD1 (5 bases). Germline V lookup: CDR1 MGHRA, CDR2 YSYEKL. The CDR3 length is 13 residues. V lost 4 bases and J 2 bases, leaving 6 bases between the germline ends. The CDR3 loop reads CASSPGTYNEQFF. The CDR3 DNA follows: TGCGCCAGCAGCCCAGGGACCTACAATGAGCAGTTCTTC.

This clone has ten or more counts. The chain is built from TRBV7-9 and TRBJ2-7; tentatively, D is TRBD2 (5 bases). Germline V gives CDR1 SEHNR, CDR2 FQNEAQ (reference sequence). Trimming removed 8 bases at V and 2 bases at J, with 10 bases between. The CDR3 is made up of 12 amino acids. CDR3 coding DNA: TGTGCCAGCGATGCCGGGACCTACGAGCAGTACTTC. As protein: CASDAGTYEQYF.

The chain links TRBV5-1 to TRBJ2-3; 7 nucleotides align to TRBD1. This CDR3 spans 15 amino acids. Germline V gene lookup returns CDR1 SGHRS and CDR2 YFSETQ. The V segment lost 4 bases and the J segment 2 bases; nucleotides outside the gene matches: 7. In DNA form, the CDR3 reads TGCGCCAGCAGCCTTGACAGGGCCACCACAGATACGCAGTATTTT. Translating it yields CASSLDRATTDTQYF.

This clone was seen only a few times. The chain recombines TRBV5-1 with TRBJ2-1, with TRBD2 identical over 14 bases. CDR1 and CDR2 (germline): SGHRS, YFSETQ. J was trimmed by 13 bases and V by 0 bases; bases with no gene match: 9. This CDR3 has 16 residues. Here the CDR3 DNA reads TGCGCCAGCAGCTTGGACACGGGACTAGCGGGAGTGGTTCAGTTCTTC. Its translation is CASSLDTGLAGVVQFF.

This chain uses TRBV6-4 with TRBJ1-1; possibly TRBD1 for D (6 bases). This CDR3 spans 14 amino acids. V was cut by 3 bases and J by 6 bases, with 14 bases left in between. Germline V gives CDR1 MRHNA, CDR2 SNTAGT. CDR3 sequence: CASSEGGGGAEAFF. CDR3 nucleotides: TGTGCCAGCAGTGAAGGGGGGGGAGGGGCTGAAGCTTTCTTT.

In regard to this clone: The same CDR3 also results from other DNA sequences found in this sample. The chain is built from TRBV6-5 and TRBJ2-7; no clear D. Germline V gene lookup returns CDR1 MNHEY and CDR2 SVGAGI. The CDR3 length is 13 residues. Between the trimmed V and J ends, which lost 2 bases and 3 bases, there was a span of 8 bases. In DNA, the CDR3 is TGTGCCAGCAGTTACAGCCCGAGCTACGAGCAGTACTTC. Protein product: CASSYSPSYEQYF.

The genes are TRBV27 and TRBJ2-7; 7 positions match TRBD2. The junction had 5 bases not matched to a gene; V was cut back by 3 bases and J by 3 bases. The CDR3 consists of 14 residues. CDR1 and CDR2 (germline): MNHEY, SMNVEV (reference sequence). CDR3 sequence reads: CASSFSSGIYEQYF. CDR3 nucleotides: TGTGCCAGCAGTTTTTCTAGCGGAATCTACGAGCAGTACTTC.

The rearrangement joins TRBV10-3 to TRBJ2-7, with 7 bases lining up with TRBD1. The CDR3 is 17 amino acids. J lost 4 bases, V lost 3 bases, and 15 bases had no gene match. Germline V gene lookup returns CDR1 ENHRY and CDR2 SYGVKD. The CDR3: CAISDDTGQLNPYEQYF. The CDR3 DNA sequence: TGTGCCATCAGTGACGACACGGGACAGTTAAATCCATACGAGCAGTACTTC.

V is TRBV9 and J is TRBJ1-1; D not resolved. The CDR3 runs 12 residues. Germline V gives CDR1 SGDLS, CDR2 YYNGEE. V lost 3 bases and J 6 bases, leaving 9 bases between the germline ends. CDR3 coding DNA: TGTGCCAGCAGCGGCGGAGCTTCTGAAGCTTTCTTT. It yields the protein CASSGGASEAFF.

This rearrangement joins TRBV7-8 to TRBJ2-1; 7 positions agree with TRBD2. Trimming took 1 base from V and 5 from J; bases not matched to a gene: 8. Germline-derived CDR1 and CDR2 are SGHVS and FQNEAQ. This CDR3 is 16 amino acids long. The CDR3 DNA sequence: TGTGCCAGCAGCTTAGGAGCGGGAATTGTTAACAATGAGCAGTTCTTC. As protein: CASSLGAGIVNNEQFF.

This chain links TRBV19 with TRBJ2-3, with TRBD1 identical over 7 bases. The CDR3 is 16 residues long. Trimming cost V 0 bases and J 5 bases; bases outside gene matches: 8. Germline-derived CDR1 and CDR2 are LNHDA and SQIVND (reference sequence). The CDR3 loop is CASSIDRTGFRDTQYF. In DNA form, the CDR3 reads TGTGCCAGTAGTATAGATAGGACAGGATTTCGAGATACGCAGTATTTT.

This clone was recorded many times. J is TRBJ2-5 and V is TRBV7-3; D gene uncertain. The CDR3 contains 13 residues. Germline V lookup: CDR1 SGHTA, CDR2 FQGTGA. Trimming removed 3 bases from V and 4 bases from J, with 9 bases in between. The CDR3 DNA sequence: TGTGCCAGCAGCTTGAGCAATTTAGAGACCCAGTACTTC. It is translated as CASSLSNLETQYF.

The chain joins TRBV7-8 to TRBJ2-3, with 11 bases aligning to TRBD2. The CDR3 has 15 residues. Per germline, CDR1 SGHVS and CDR2 FQNEAQ. V lost 0 bases to trimming and J lost 9 bases; unmatched junction nucleotides: 5. The CDR3, as DNA: TGTGCCAGCAGCTTAGCCACTAGCGGGAGTGAGACGCAGTATTTT. As protein: CASSLATSGSETQYF.